A single TCR beta chain is shown here with its context. The antigen is undetermined. CDR3 length equals 15 residues. Germline CDR1 and CDR2: SGHTA and FQGNSA. TCRdb re-analyzed the 5' RACE reads; it lists each CDR3 protein once, without DNA. The sample totals approximately 550,000 distinct CDR3 sequences. This sample was taken from a study of T cells expressing NK-cell markers. Study results and limitations: In a few donors, these clonotypes also led the CD3+CD56-NKG2C+ fraction.

The receptor comes from a man aged 18-30 years in good health. J is TRBJ1-2 and V is TRBV7-2; the D call from TCRdb, TRBD1, cannot be confirmed without DNA. What was sequenced was blood T cells: a sorted CD56 or NKG2C T cell subset, CD4+ or CD8+ T cells, or bulk PBMC T cells (not recorded which). Here the CDR3 reads CASSFLRGGDYGYTF. Complete variable domain (other parts from reference TRBV7-2 and TRBJ1-2): GAGVSQSPSNKVTEKGKDVELRCDPISGHTALYWYRQSLGQGLEFLIYFQGNSAPDKSGLPSDRFSAERTGGSVSTLTIQRTQQEDSAVYLCASSFLRGGDYGYTFGSGTRLTVV.